What follows are 28 T cell receptor beta chains derived from one specimen sequenced in a study of T cell responses to AZD1222 COVID-19 vaccine. Sequenced by immunoSEQ multiplex PCR; TCRdb stores in-frame clones only, minus some. The table has 150,000 to 200,000 clones, about nine tenths seen once; the top ten hold roughly 6%. Sequencing was performed on peripheral blood, taken on day 0 of AZD1222 vaccination. These receptors originate from an adult in good health.

The chain uses TRBV11-2 and TRBJ1-6, with TRBD1 as a possible D gene (5 bases). There are 16 residues in the CDR3. Germline lookup yields CDR1 SGHAT and CDR2 FQNNGV. The ends were cut back, 0 bases at V and 0 bases at J, with 6 bases in the middle. CDR3 region: CASSLDGGSYNSPLHF. Here the CDR3 DNA reads TGTGCCAGCAGCTTAGATGGGGGCTCCTATAATTCACCCCTCCACTTT.

The V gene is TRBV5-6, the J gene TRBJ1-1; D gene ambiguous. The CDR3 length is 15 residues. Germline V gene data show CDR1 as SGHDT and CDR2 as YYEEEE. The germline V and J ends were trimmed by 0 bases and 1 base, with 10 bases remaining between them. The CDR3 sequence: CASSLGTWPNTEAFF. In DNA, the CDR3 is TGTGCCAGCAGCTTGGGCACATGGCCGAACACTGAAGCTTTCTTT.

The chain recombines TRBV7-9 with TRBJ1-2; no clear D gene. V lost 2 bases, J lost 5 bases, and 9 bases lay in between. This CDR3 has 13 amino acids. The germline V gene has CDR1 SEHNR and CDR2 FQNEAQ (reference sequence). The CDR3 is CASSLIEAYGYTF. The CDR3 DNA reads TGTGCCAGCAGCTTAATTGAGGCGTATGGCTACACCTTC.

The V and J genes are TRBV6-1 and TRBJ1-2, with D uncertain. V was pared by 2 bases and J by 7 bases, with 14 bases between. The CDR3 runs to 14 residues. The germline V gene encodes CDR1 MNHNS and CDR2 SASEGT. CDR3: CASSEITDSSGYTF. The DNA of the CDR3 is TGTGCCAGCAGTGAAATCACAGACTCCTCTGGCTACACCTTC.

This CDR3 is CASGLPYNEQFF. The CDR3 nucleotides read TGTGCCAGCGGACTTCCCTACAATGAGCAGTTCTTC. The chain employs TRBV19 and TRBJ2-1, with D tentatively TRBD2 (5 bases). Trimming removed 9 bases at V and 2 bases at J, with 8 bases between. Germline assignment: CDR1 LNHDA and CDR2 SQIVND (reference sequence). CDR3 length: 12 amino acids.

This rearrangement joins TRBV5-6 to TRBJ1-6; no firm D call. V gave up 2 bases and J gave up 0 bases, with 6 bases separating them. CDR3 length: 15 amino acids. Germline V CDR1 and CDR2: SGHDT, YYEEEE. The CDR3 sequence is CASSFRASYNSPLHF. CDR3 coding DNA: TGTGCCAGCAGCTTCCGGGCCTCCTATAATTCACCCCTCCACTTT.

The chain links TRBV19 to TRBJ1-2; 10 positions match TRBD1. This CDR3 is 14 amino acids long. Germline assignment: CDR1 LNHDA and CDR2 SQIVND (reference sequence). Trimming removed 3 bases from V and 7 bases from J; junction bases left unmatched: 5. The CDR3 DNA is TGTGCCAGTAGTATTGGACAGGGGGTTAGTGGCTACACCTTC. Its protein product is CASSIGQGVSGYTF.

V and J are TRBV5-1 and TRBJ2-7, with 9 bases aligning to TRBD2. The CDR3 spans 14 residues. V was pared by 2 bases and J by 0 bases, with 0 bases of the junction left unmatched. Germline lookup yields CDR1 SGHRS and CDR2 YFSETQ. The CDR3 loop is CASSFSGSSYEQYF. Written as DNA, the CDR3 is TGCGCCAGCAGCTTTAGCGGGAGCTCCTACGAGCAGTACTTC.

V gene TRBV9 combines with J gene TRBJ2-1; perhaps TRBD1 as D (6 bases). Germline V CDR1 and CDR2: SGDLS, YYNGEE. V gave up 4 bases and J gave up 0 bases, with 17 bases separating them. This CDR3 region has 17 residues. This chain's CDR3 is CASSPRTVGSSYNEQFF. In nucleotides, the CDR3 is TGTGCCAGCAGCCCACGGACAGTGGGAAGCTCCTACAATGAGCAGTTCTTC.

V is TRBV12-3 or TRBV12-4 and J is TRBJ1-2; D possibly corresponds to TRBD1 (6 bases). The length of the CDR3 is 12 residues. Deletions cut 5 bases from V and 6 bases from J, with 10 bases between. CDR3 sequence: CASSTGKDGYTF. The CDR3 nucleotides read TGTGCCAGCAGTACAGGGAAGGATGGCTACACCTTC.

The chain links TRBV7-8 to TRBJ2-1; 12 positions agree with TRBD2. Germline lookup yields CDR1 SGHVS and CDR2 FQNEAQ. The CDR3 extends over 18 amino acids. V was pared by 5 bases and J by 9 bases, with 17 bases of the junction left unmatched. The CDR3 DNA reads TGTGCCAGCAGCCACCTGGGGGGACTAGCGGGTAAGAGGGGTGAGCAGTTCTTC. Translated, it gives CASSHLGGLAGKRGEQFF.

The rearrangement links TRBV9 to TRBJ2-1; D gene unclear. The CDR3 consists of 16 residues. V dropped 3 bases and J dropped 0 bases, with 13 bases sitting between them. Germline CDR1 SGDLS, CDR2 YYNGEE. The CDR3 DNA reads TGTGCCAGCAGCGGGAAACCAGCAGGCTCCTACAATGAGCAGTTCTTC. Translation gives CASSGKPAGSYNEQFF.

The CDR3 protein is CASSLSWGLNNEKLFF. Here the CDR3 DNA reads TGTGCCAGCAGTTTATCGTGGGGACTAAATAATGAAAAACTGTTTTTT. V usage is TRBV27 and J usage is TRBJ1-4, with a weak D call TRBD1 (5 bases). Trimming removed 0 bases at V and 4 bases at J, with 12 bases between. The CDR3 length is 16 residues. Germline CDR1 and CDR2: MNHEY and SMNVEV (reference sequence).

This chain connects TRBV28 to TRBJ2-1, with TRBD2 matching over 12 bases. The CDR3 is 14 residues long. CDR1 MDHEN and CDR2 SYDVKM come from the germline V gene. The ends lost 7 bases at V and 7 bases at J; junction bases unmatched: 5. This CDR3 reads CASTLAGGFNEQFF. The CDR3, as DNA: TGTGCCAGCACCCTAGCGGGGGGGTTTAATGAGCAGTTCTTC.

The rearrangement links TRBV7-3 to TRBJ2-1; D gene uncertain. The CDR3 consists of 15 residues. The germline CDR1 and CDR2 sequences are SGHTA and FQGTGA. The ends were cut back, 5 bases at V and 0 bases at J, with 11 bases in the middle. The CDR3 reads CASSTSQSSYNEQFF. The CDR3 bases are TGTGCCAGCAGCACCAGCCAGAGCTCCTACAATGAGCAGTTCTTC.

This clone was recorded only once. The chain uses TRBV4-1 and TRBJ1-2; 10 positions agree with TRBD1. This CDR3 has 14 residues. Germline V CDR1 and CDR2: MGHRA, YSYEKL. Trimming removed 1 base from V and 6 bases from J; junction bases left unmatched: 2. CDR3 amino acids: CASSQGQGANGYTF. CDR3 nucleotides: TGCGCCAGCAGCCAAGGACAGGGGGCGAATGGCTACACCTTC.

V gene TRBV5-1 combines with J gene TRBJ1-3; 7 bases align to TRBD1. Per germline, CDR1 SGHRS and CDR2 YFSETQ. The CDR3 extends over 14 amino acids. V trimming: 8 bases; J trimming: 0 bases; junction bases outside the gene matches: 5. CDR3 coding DNA: TGCGCCAGTACCCGGGACAGCTCTGGAAACACCATATATTTT. This encodes CASTRDSSGNTIYF.

The V and J genes are TRBV5-4 and TRBJ2-5; D perhaps matches TRBD2 (7 bases). CDR3 length: 14 residues. With 0 bases removed from V and 3 bases from J, the gap between germline ends came to 9 bases. Germline V gives CDR1 SGHNT, CDR2 YYREEE (reference sequence). CDR3 amino acids: CASSLGGGEETQYF. CDR3 nucleotides: TGTGCCAGCAGCTTGGGAGGGGGGGAAGAGACCCAGTACTTC.

The J gene is TRBJ2-2, the V gene TRBV2; D unresolved. With 6 bases removed from V and 0 bases from J, the gap between germline ends came to 11 bases. The CDR3 is 15 amino acids. Germline assignment: CDR1 SNHLY and CDR2 FYNNEI. DNA for the CDR3: TGTGCCAGCAGATTAGGACGGACGAACACCGGGGAGCTGTTTTTT. Its translation is CASRLGRTNTGELFF.

V gene TRBV4-3 combines with J gene TRBJ1-1; D not resolved. Looked up from germline, CDR1 is LGHNA and CDR2 is YSLEER. The germline V and J ends were trimmed by 1 base and 8 bases, with 11 bases remaining between them. The CDR3 spans 13 residues. CDR3 residues: CASSQGYRGEAFF. The CDR3 DNA reads TGCGCCAGCAGCCAAGGGTACCGAGGGGAAGCTTTCTTT.

This clone was found once. The rearrangement uses TRBV4-1 and TRBJ1-5; D is unclear. The ends were cut back, 3 bases at V and 0 bases at J, with 15 bases in the middle. CDR3 length equals 17 residues. Germline loops: CDR1 MGHRA, CDR2 YSYEKL. CDR3 in DNA: TGCGCCAGCAGCCAGCTAAGGACGGAACCTAGCAATCAGCCCCAGCATTTT. Amino acids: CASSQLRTEPSNQPQHF.

This chain joins TRBV7-2 and TRBJ1-6, with 7 bases aligning to TRBD1. V trimming: 3 bases; J trimming: 0 bases; junction bases outside the gene matches: 5. Germline V gene sequence: CDR1 SGHTA, CDR2 FQGNSA. The CDR3 consists of 17 residues. The DNA of the CDR3 is TGTGCCAGCAGCTTGGGCGGGACAGACTCCTATAATTCACCCCTCCACTTT. This gives the protein CASSLGGTDSYNSPLHF. Looking up the rest from reference TRBV7-2 and TRBJ1-6 gives the full variable domain: GAGVSQSPSNKVTEKGKDVELRCDPISGHTALYWYRQSLGQGLEFLIYFQGNSAPDKSGLPSDRFSAERTGGSVSTLTIQRTQQEDSAVYLCASSLGGTDSYNSPLHFGNGTRLTVT.

The chain has TRBV18 and TRBJ2-6, with 7 bases identical to TRBD1. CDR1 KGHSH and CDR2 LQKENI come from the germline V gene. With 3 bases clipped from V and 2 bases from J, the junction kept 1 base outside the gene matches. This CDR3 is built from 15 residues. In DNA, the CDR3 is TGTGCCAGCTCACCGCAGGGGGCTGGGGCCAACGTCCTGACTTTC. It translates to CASSPQGAGANVLTF.

This chain joins TRBV28 and TRBJ1-2; D remains ambiguous. The CDR3 totals 15 residues. CDR1 and CDR2 from the germline V gene are MDHEN and SYDVKM. Trimming cost V 5 bases and J 4 bases, with 17 bases left between them. CDR3 nucleotides: TGTGCCAGCAGTACCTCGACCGCTAACTTCTATGGCTACACCTTC. It specifies CASSTSTANFYGYTF.

V usage is TRBV7-9 and J usage is TRBJ1-1; the D gene is possibly TRBD1 (6 bases). Between the trimmed V and J ends, which lost 5 bases and 4 bases, there was a span of 14 bases. The germline V gene has CDR1 SEHNR and CDR2 FQNEAQ (reference sequence). The CDR3 contains 14 residues. This chain's CDR3 is CASSPRGGGTEAFF. In nucleotides, the CDR3 is TGTGCCAGCAGCCCGCGGGGAGGGGGCACTGAAGCTTTCTTT.

The V and J genes are TRBV6-2 or TRBV6-3 and TRBJ1-1, with 7 bases aligning to TRBD1. The germline V gene encodes CDR1 MNHEY and CDR2 SVGEGT. The J segment lost 1 base and the V segment lost 4 bases, leaving 0 bases of the junction unmatched. The CDR3 has 13 residues. The CDR3 DNA reads as TGTGCCAGCAGTTGGGACAGGAACACTGAAGCTTTCTTT. This gives the protein CASSWDRNTEAFF.

This clone appeared a few times. The chain uses TRBV10-3 and TRBJ2-7; D gene uncertain. Trimming removed 4 bases from V and 3 bases from J, with 10 bases in between. This CDR3 is 13 amino acids long. The germline gives CDR1 ENHRY, CDR2 SYGVKD. The CDR3 loop is CAISGTESYEQYF. The CDR3 bases are TGTGCCATCAGTGGGACGGAGAGCTACGAGCAGTACTTC.

This clone was picked up one time. Germline is not matched at one junction end, which may reflect a read error. The rearrangement joins TRBV10-1 to TRBJ2-7; 15 bases match TRBD2. From germline, CDR1 is WNHNN and CDR2 SYGVQD (reference sequence). CDR3 length: 14 residues. CDR3 amino acids: CASSPGLAGGVRHF. CDR3 nucleotides: TGCGCCAGCAGCCCGGGACTAGCGGGGGGCGTAAGGCACTTC.